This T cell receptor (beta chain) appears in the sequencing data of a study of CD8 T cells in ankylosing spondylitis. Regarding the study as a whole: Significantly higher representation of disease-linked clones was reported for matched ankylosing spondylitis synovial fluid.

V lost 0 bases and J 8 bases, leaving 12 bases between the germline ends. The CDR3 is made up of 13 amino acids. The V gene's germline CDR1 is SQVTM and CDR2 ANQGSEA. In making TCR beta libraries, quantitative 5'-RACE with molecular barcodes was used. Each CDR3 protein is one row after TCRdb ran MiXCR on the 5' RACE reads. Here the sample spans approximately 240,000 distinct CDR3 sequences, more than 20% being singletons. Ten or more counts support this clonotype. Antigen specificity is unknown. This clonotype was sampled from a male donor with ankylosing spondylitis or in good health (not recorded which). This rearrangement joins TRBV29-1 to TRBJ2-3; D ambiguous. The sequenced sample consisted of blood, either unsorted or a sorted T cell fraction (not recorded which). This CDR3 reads CSVEEERTGTQYF. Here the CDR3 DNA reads TGCAGCGTTGAAGAGGAGAGGACCGGTACGCAGTATTTT.